A single sample is the source of the 21 T cell receptor beta chains below, sequenced in a study of blood T cells in healthy people across ages. A sample-barcoded 5' primer and a J-beta primer mix were used in a second PCR of roughly 7 to 11 cycles. Each CDR3 protein gets one entry after TCRdb re-called the 5' RACE reads with MiXCR. The profile shows 850,000 or so distinct CDR3 sequences, 25% to 30% of them singletons. Sequencing was performed on blood. The receptors stem from a woman aged 80 or over in good health.

This clonotype appeared many times. This chain uses TRBV6-2 or TRBV6-3 with TRBJ2-1; D is possibly TRBD1 or TRBD2 (5 bases each). This CDR3 region has 13 residues. CDR1 is MNHEY, CDR2 SVGEGT, per germline. Trimming removed 6 bases at V and 8 bases at J, with 14 bases between. CDR3 loop: CASSPGAPHEQFF. The DNA for the CDR3 is TGTGCCAGCAGCCCCGGGGCCCCCCATGAGCAGTTCTTC.

The chain employs TRBV20-1 and TRBJ1-1; no definite D call. V gave up 3 bases and J gave up 6 bases, with 11 bases separating them. Germline V gene sequence: CDR1 DFQATT, CDR2 SNEGSKA (reference sequence). The CDR3 runs 12 residues. The CDR3: CSASITRAEAFF. The CDR3 region has the DNA TGCAGTGCTAGTATCACTCGAGCTGAAGCTTTCTTT.

The CDR3 is CASSLGHYNSPLHF. The CDR3 DNA reads TGCGCCAGCAGCTTGGGACATTATAATTCACCCCTCCACTTT. The rearrangement joins TRBV5-1 to TRBJ1-6, with D unresolved. The CDR3 has 14 residues. The V and J ends lost 0 bases and 4 bases respectively, with 5 bases between them. Germline V CDR1 and CDR2: SGHRS, YFSETQ.

This clonotype was observed a single time. A clone one base away is much larger, so this may be a read error. The chain uses TRBV27 and TRBJ2-4, with unresolved D. The DNA end is a closer match to TRBJ2-5, so the J assignment may be wrong. This CDR3 contains 14 residues. The germline CDR1 and CDR2 sequences are MNHEY and SMNVEV (reference sequence). The DNA of the CDR3 is TGTGCCAGCAGGTTTGCAGGCAGCCAAGAGACCCAGTACTTC. Translation: CASRFAGSQETQYF.

At least ten counts were recorded for this clonotype. The chain carries TRBV10-3 and TRBJ2-1; D assignment may be TRBD1 or TRBD2 (9 bases each). The V gene's germline CDR1 is ENHRY and CDR2 SYGVKD. V was pared by 5 bases and J by 6 bases, with 26 bases between. This CDR3 contains 18 residues. CDR3 coding DNA: TGTGCCATCAGTATAAACAGGGGGCAAAGCGGGGGGACCAATGAGCAGTTCTTC. Protein sequence: CAISINRGQSGGTNEQFF.

The sample holds a few counts of this clonotype. The V call is TRBV18, the J call TRBJ1-2; 7 positions match TRBD1. J was trimmed by 8 bases and V by 2 bases; bases with no gene match: 8. The germline CDR1 and CDR2 sequences are KGHSH and LQKENI. The CDR3 spans 14 residues. Here the CDR3 DNA reads TGTGCCAGCTCACCAGAAGGGGGCCACTGGGGCTACACCTTC. Encoded protein: CASSPEGGHWGYTF. The complete variable domain, with remaining parts taken from reference TRBV18 and TRBJ1-2, reads NAGVMQNPRHLVRRRGQEARLRCSPMKGHSHVYWYRQLPEEGLKFMVYLQKENIIDESGMPKERFSAEFPKEGPSILRIQQVVRGDSAAYFCASSPEGGHWGYTFGSGTRLTVV.

There are many counts of this clonotype. V is TRBV6-2 or TRBV6-3 and J is TRBJ2-1; D perhaps matches TRBD2 (5 bases). V was cut by 8 bases and J by 7 bases, with 9 bases left in between. CDR3 length equals 11 residues. CDR1 and CDR2 from the germline V gene are MNHEY and SVGEGT. The CDR3 is CASGEKNEQFF. Written as DNA, the CDR3 is TGTGCCAGCGGGGAGAAAAATGAGCAGTTCTTC.

This sequence joins TRBV20-1 and TRBJ2-1; 10 positions agree with TRBD2. Germline trimming cut 0 bases from V and 10 bases from J; bases unmatched to any gene: 18. This CDR3 is built from 18 residues. Germline assignment: CDR1 DFQATT and CDR2 SNEGSKA (reference sequence). Written as DNA, the CDR3 is TGCAGTGCTAGAGATCATGGTAGCGGGGGGTATACCTCCTACGAGCAGTTCTTC. It specifies CSARDHGSGGYTSYEQFF.

This clonotype was found many times. The gene calls are TRBV12-3 or TRBV12-4 and TRBJ2-3; 8 bases are shared with TRBD2. V lost 0 bases, J lost 3 bases, and 8 bases stayed unmatched. The CDR3 contains 17 residues. CDR3 amino acids: CASSLALRAGVTDTQYF. The CDR3 nucleotides read TGTGCCAGCAGTTTAGCGCTCCGAGCGGGGGTTACAGATACGCAGTATTTT.

Concerning this clonotype itself: With a much larger clone just one base away, this may be a read error. CDR3 sequence reads: CASGLRTGFGIQYF. As DNA, the CDR3 is TGTGCCAGCGGCTTACGGACAGGGTTCGGCATTCAGTACTTC. The gene calls are TRBV7-9 and TRBJ2-4, with 8 nucleotides matching TRBD1. The CDR3 length is 14 residues. The germline gives CDR1 SEHNR, CDR2 FQNEAQ (reference sequence).

This clonotype has at least ten counts. The chain carries TRBV7-2 and TRBJ2-7; 16 bases are a match to TRBD2. The V gene end was trimmed by 4 bases and the J gene end by 0 bases; junction bases not matched to a gene: 6. CDR3 length: 18 residues. Germline CDR1 is SGHTA and CDR2 is FQGNSA. The CDR3 DNA follows: TGTGCCAGCAGCTCTTCGGGACTAGCGGGGGGGCGCTCCTACGAGCAGTACTTC. This translates into CASSSSGLAGGRSYEQYF.

V gene TRBV11-2 combines with J gene TRBJ1-6; D is ambiguous. The length of the CDR3 is 14 residues. With 3 bases removed from V and 16 bases from J, the gap between germline ends came to 19 bases. CDR1 is SGHAT and CDR2 is FQNNGV in the germline V gene. The CDR3: CASSLDAVKIPLHF. The CDR3 DNA reads TGTGCCAGCAGCTTGGACGCCGTTAAGATACCTCTCCACTTT. The full variable domain, its missing parts supplied by reference TRBV11-2 and TRBJ1-6, is EAGVAQSPRYKIIEKRQSVAFWCNPISGHATLYWYQQILGQGPKLLIQFQNNGVVDDSQLPKDRFSAERLKGVDSTLKIQPAKLEDSAVYLCASSLDAVKIPLHFGNGTRLTVT.

The chain is built from TRBV6-6 and TRBJ1-4, with D possibly matching TRBD1 (6 bases). The CDR3 has 15 residues. V shed 0 bases and J shed 3 bases, with 8 bases lying between them. Germline CDR1 is MNHNY and CDR2 is SVGAGI (reference sequence). For the CDR3, the DNA is TGTGCCAGCAGTTACTCGAGGGGGGCTAATGAAAAACTGTTTTTT. It codes for CASSYSRGANEKLFF.

This clonotype came up a few times. The chain combines TRBV9 with TRBJ1-2; 8 nucleotides agree with TRBD1. Germline loops: CDR1 SGDLS, CDR2 YYNGEE. V shed 4 bases and J 7 bases; nucleotides not matched to a gene: 15. This CDR3 has 16 amino acids. CDR3 amino acids: CASSPRTGKDDFGYTF. The CDR3 DNA is TGTGCCAGCAGCCCTCGGACAGGGAAGGATGATTTTGGCTACACCTTC.

This clonotype was found many times. The gene calls are TRBV7-2 and TRBJ1-5, with 9 bases lining up with TRBD1. V lost 2 bases, J lost 4 bases, and 6 bases stayed unmatched. The germline V gene encodes CDR1 SGHTA and CDR2 FQGNSA. CDR3 length: 16 amino acids. CDR3 sequence reads: CASSLSGQGWNQPQHF. As DNA, the CDR3 is TGTGCCAGCAGCTTATCGGGACAGGGCTGGAATCAGCCCCAGCATTTT.

This clonotype appeared a few times. The junction does not match germline at one end; this may be a read error. This chain joins TRBV6-5 and TRBJ1-6; D is unclear. Germline loops: CDR1 MNHEY, CDR2 SVGAGI. The CDR3 is made up of 15 amino acids. CDR3 sequence (DNA): TGTGCCAGCAGTCAAACGACACCTTATAATTCACCCCCCCACTTT. Translation gives CASSQTTPYNSPPHF.

This sequence joins TRBV7-2 and TRBJ1-2; possibly TRBD1 for D (5 bases). V dropped 5 bases and J dropped 7 bases, with 11 bases sitting between them. This CDR3 has 12 residues. Germline CDR1 reads SGHTA; CDR2 reads FQGNSA. The DNA of the CDR3 is TGTGCCAGCAGCACACGACAGTCTGGCTACACCTTC. As protein: CASSTRQSGYTF.

This clonotype was detected only a few times. This could be a read error, since a much larger clone is one nucleotide away. The gene calls are TRBV24-1 and TRBJ2-7, with TRBD2 as a possible D gene (5 bases). The CDR3 extends over 16 amino acids. Per germline, CDR1 KGHDR and CDR2 SFDVKD. V shed 6 bases and J shed 7 bases, with 24 bases lying between them. DNA for the CDR3: TGTGCCACCAGTCAGGTTGTAAGCGGAAGGAACAATGAGCAGTACTTC. This translates into CATSQVVSGRNNEQYF.

This clonotype was seen at least ten times. The rearrangement uses TRBV6-1 and TRBJ1-2; D perhaps matches TRBD1 (5 bases). CDR3 size: 15 residues. Germline lookup yields CDR1 MNHNS and CDR2 SASEGT. The V end was cut by 6 bases, the J end by 0 bases, with 14 bases between. The CDR3 is CASRAGNPANYGYTF. Written as DNA, the CDR3 is TGTGCCAGCAGGGCAGGGAACCCAGCTAACTATGGCTACACCTTC.

This clonotype was observed at least ten times. The V and J genes are TRBV29-1 and TRBJ1-2, with a weak D call TRBD1 (6 bases). From germline, CDR1 is SQVTM and CDR2 ANQGSEA. V was pared by 6 bases and J by 0 bases, with 17 bases between. The CDR3 is 15 amino acids. The CDR3 loop reads CSVTGGPGANYGYTF. The DNA of the CDR3 is TGCAGCGTAACGGGGGGCCCCGGAGCTAACTATGGCTACACCTTC.

This rearrangement joins TRBV3-1 to TRBJ1-2, with D hard to call. The CDR3 loop spans 13 amino acids. V was clipped by 6 bases and J by 7 bases, with 15 bases between them. Germline values: CDR1 LGHDT, CDR2 YNNKEL (reference sequence). In nucleotides, the CDR3 is TGTGCCAGCAGTTTCGACGGGTACAGTGGCTACACCTTC. Protein sequence: CASSFDGYSGYTF. The whole variable domain, filled in from reference TRBV3-1 and TRBJ1-2, reads DTAVSQTPKYLVTQMGNDKSIKCEQNLGHDTMYWYKQDSKKFLKIMFSYNNKELIINETVPNRFSPKSPDKAHLNLHINSLELGDSAVYFCASSFDGYSGYTFGSGTRLTVV.